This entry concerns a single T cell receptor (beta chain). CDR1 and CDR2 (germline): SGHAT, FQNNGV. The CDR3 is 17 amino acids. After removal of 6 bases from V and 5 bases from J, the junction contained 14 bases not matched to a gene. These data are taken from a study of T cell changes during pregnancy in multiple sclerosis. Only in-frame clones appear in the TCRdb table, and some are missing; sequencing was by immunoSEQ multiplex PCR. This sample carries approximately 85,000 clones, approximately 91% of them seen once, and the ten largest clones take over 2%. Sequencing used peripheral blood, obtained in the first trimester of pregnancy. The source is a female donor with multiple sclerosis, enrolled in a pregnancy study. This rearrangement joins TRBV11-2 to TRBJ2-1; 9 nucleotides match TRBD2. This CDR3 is CASRGRGMREGNNEQFF. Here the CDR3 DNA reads TGTGCCAGCAGAGGCCGAGGTATGCGGGAGGGGAACAATGAGCAGTTCTTC.